This T cell receptor beta chain comes out of a study of monozygotic twins with inflammatory bowel disease. General study points: Versus healthy twins, IBD patients showed fewer clonotypes shared with others, especially with disease activity.

Following a re-call of the 5' RACE reads, TCRdb has one entry per CDR3 protein and lacks DNA. The listing records roughly 320,000 distinct CDR3 sequences. Germline V gene sequence: CDR1 KGHDR, CDR2 SFDVKD. The CDR3 loop spans 17 amino acids. Comment on this clonotype: As yet, its antigen is unknown.

Donors each gave approximately 2.5 ml of blood. The receptor comes from a human donor with ulcerative colitis or Crohn's disease, or a healthy co-twin of an affected twin (not recorded which). This rearrangement joins TRBV24-1 to TRBJ2-3; the TRBD2 assignment by TCRdb is unverifiable without DNA. Source material: blood. This chain's CDR3 is CATSDASGSDFTDTQYF.